This T cell receptor (beta chain) was identified in a study of control samples from healthy donors and cancer patients. V was shortened by 6 bases and J by 0 bases, with 8 bases between the two germline ends. There are 13 residues in the CDR3. CDR1 is KGHSH, CDR2 LQKENI, per germline. TCRdb's table, derived via immunoSEQ multiplex PCR, lists solely in-frame clones and lacks some. Here the sample spans some 150,000 clones, 90% to 95% being singletons. This receptor was obtained from a man between 40 and 49 years old in good health. The genes are TRBV18 and TRBJ2-5; D uncertain. The sample consisted of blood. This CDR3 reads CASSRTYQETQYF. In nucleotides, the CDR3 is TGTGCCAGCTCCAGGACGTACCAAGAGACCCAGTACTTC. The full variable domain, in which reference TRBV18 and TRBJ2-5 provide the parts outside the CDR3, is NAGVMQNPRHLVRRRGQEARLRCSPMKGHSHVYWYRQLPEEGLKFMVYLQKENIIDESGMPKERFSAEFPKEGPSILRIQQVVRGDSAAYFCASSRTYQETQYFGPGTRLLVL.